Given below is one TCR beta chain in context. What it recognizes is unknown. Sampling times: baseline, cycle 4 day 1, cycle 7 day 1. This entry is derived from a study of OX40 agonist ivuxolimab in advanced cancers. Study-wide findings and caveats: The specificity for antigen of the expanded peripheral T cells was not determined. Patients with a partial response at 0.1-3.0 mg/kg had among the lowest clonal expansion. Clonal expansion was seen in CD4+ and CD8+ blood T cells by week 6 at 0.1 to 3.0 mg/kg.

The assay was immunoSEQ multiplex PCR, and TCRdb's table has in-frame clones only and misses some. The data hold about 64,000 clones, with approximately 80% observed a single time. Looked up from germline, CDR1 is LNHDA and CDR2 is SQIVND (reference sequence). This CDR3 has 15 amino acids. Trimming shortened V by 1 base and J by 8 bases, and 14 bases separated the two germline ends. The origin of this receptor is an adult with an advanced solid tumor such as melanoma, head and neck, liver or kidney cancer. Sequences were derived from CD4+ or CD8+ T cells sorted from blood, sampled in a trial of the OX40 agonist ivuxolimab. The chain carries TRBV19 and TRBJ1-4; D gene ambiguous. The CDR3 spells CASSIALEWVEKLFF. Here the CDR3 DNA reads TGTGCCAGTAGTATAGCCCTGGAATGGGTAGAAAAACTGTTTTTT.